A selection of T cell receptor beta chains follows, all from one sample in a study of blood T cell repertoires in COVID-19. The repertoire was sequenced with immunoSEQ multiplex PCR; TCRdb's copy has only in-frame clones and lacks some. The table has about 98,000 clones, 87% seen once. Sequenced material: peripheral blood. These receptor sequences come from a man between 65 and 85 years old with acute or convalescent COVID-19. The CDR3 runs from the conserved cysteine through the conserved F or W. Each record gives: J gene, V gene, clone size, D gene, CDR3 DNA, CDR3 protein. The D gene is left open where the match is weak. The listing skips clone size in some rows; elsewhere it reads once, few, many or a size class.

j_gene: TRBJ2-2; v_gene: TRBV5-4; abundance: NA; d_gene: NA; CDR3nt: TGTGCCAGCAGCCCCGGGGTCCAGCCGAACACCGGGGAGCTGTTTTTT; CDR3aa: CASSPGVQPNTGELFF
j_gene: TRBJ1-2; v_gene: TRBV18; abundance: few; d_gene: TRBD1; CDR3nt: TGTGCCAGCTCACCCGCGACAGGGGCCCGGCCTGAGCGAGGCTACACCTTC; CDR3aa: CASSPATGARPERGYTF
j_gene: TRBJ1-1; v_gene: TRBV14; abundance: NA; d_gene: NA; CDR3nt: TGTGCCAGCAGCCAAGGAGGACTGAATGAAGCTTTCTTT; CDR3aa: CASSQGGLNEAFF
j_gene: TRBJ1-6; v_gene: TRBV19; abundance: NA; d_gene: TRBD1; CDR3nt: TGTGCCAGTAGTATTGGACAGGGAAGCTCCTATAATTCACCCCTCCACTTT; CDR3aa: CASSIGQGSSYNSPLHF
j_gene: TRBJ2-5; v_gene: TRBV19; abundance: NA; d_gene: NA; CDR3nt: TGTCTCGGGGAGACCCAGTACTTC; CDR3aa: CLGETQYF
j_gene: TRBJ2-7; v_gene: TRBV3-1/TRBV3-2; abundance: NA; d_gene: TRBD1; CDR3nt: TGTGCCAGCAGCCAAGATAGGGGACAGGGTTACGAGCAGTACTTC; CDR3aa: CASSQDRGQGYEQYF
j_gene: TRBJ1-4; v_gene: TRBV4-1; abundance: NA; d_gene: NA; CDR3nt: TGCGCCAGCAGCCCCAGCGGAGCCGTAAAACTGTTTTTT; CDR3aa: CASSPSGAVKLFF
j_gene: TRBJ1-1; v_gene: TRBV10-2; abundance: NA; d_gene: TRBD1; CDR3nt: TGCGCCAGCAGAGGGGGCGCCGGCACTGAAGCTTTCTTT; CDR3aa: CASRGGAGTEAFF
j_gene: TRBJ1-5; v_gene: TRBV29-1; abundance: NA; d_gene: NA; CDR3nt: TGCAGCTACGGGGAAGTCGGCAATCAGCCCCAGCATTTT; CDR3aa: CSYGEVGNQPQHF
j_gene: TRBJ1-6; v_gene: TRBV6-5; abundance: once; d_gene: TRBD1; CDR3nt: TGTGCCAGCAGATATCAGGGGGCGAATTCACCCCTCCACTTT; CDR3aa: CASRYQGANSPLHF
j_gene: TRBJ1-2; v_gene: TRBV19; abundance: NA; d_gene: NA; CDR3nt: TGTGCCAGTAGTATGTCAGGGGACTATGGCTACACCTTC; CDR3aa: CASSMSGDYGYTF
j_gene: TRBJ2-2; v_gene: TRBV7-8; abundance: NA; d_gene: TRBD1; CDR3nt: TGTGCCAGCAGTTCTACCGGGACAGGACCCACCGGGGAGCTGTTTTTT; CDR3aa: CASSSTGTGPTGELFF
j_gene: TRBJ1-2; v_gene: TRBV30; abundance: NA; d_gene: TRBD1; CDR3nt: TGTGCCTGGACCCGTCAGGGGGTTGACTATGGCTACACCTTC; CDR3aa: CAWTRQGVDYGYTF
j_gene: TRBJ2-3; v_gene: TRBV2; abundance: NA; d_gene: TRBD2; CDR3nt: TGTGCCAGCACCTGGACTAGCGGGGGTTATAGCACAGATACGCAGTATTTT; CDR3aa: CASTWTSGGYSTDTQYF
j_gene: TRBJ2-3; v_gene: TRBV5-1; abundance: NA; d_gene: TRBD1; CDR3nt: TGCGCCAGCAGCTTGGAGGGGACAGGCCTAGATACGCAGTATTTT; CDR3aa: CASSLEGTGLDTQYF
j_gene: TRBJ2-3; v_gene: TRBV9; abundance: NA; d_gene: NA; CDR3nt: TGTGCCAGCTCCGAGCGGCTTTCAGATACGCAGTATTTT; CDR3aa: CASSERLSDTQYF
j_gene: TRBJ2-3; v_gene: TRBV11-2; abundance: NA; d_gene: TRBD1; CDR3nt: TGTGCCAGCAGCGTGGACAGGGGCGATACGCAGTATTTT; CDR3aa: CASSVDRGDTQYF
j_gene: TRBJ1-3; v_gene: TRBV5-6; abundance: few; d_gene: TRBD1; CDR3nt: TGTGCCAGCAGCATCTGGACAGGCTTCTCTGGAAACACCATATATTTT; CDR3aa: CASSIWTGFSGNTIYF